This TCR beta chain was sequenced during a study of shared clonotypes between healthy human individuals. Profiling relied on immunoSEQ multiplex PCR, and the TCRdb table lists in-frame clones only, not all of them. The sample has some 2,100,000 clones; around 95% are singletons. Per the germline V gene, CDR1 is ENHRY and CDR2 is SYGVKD. The CDR3 runs to 15 residues. The junction had 6 bases not matched to a gene; V was cut back by 5 bases and J by 6 bases. Regarding the study as a whole: Among the subsets, naive ones generally showed larger estimated richness than memory ones.

In regard to this clone: As yet, its antigen is unknown.

V and J are TRBV10-3 and TRBJ2-2, with 10 bases identical to TRBD1. The specimen sequenced was naive CD4+ T cells sorted from blood. Stated subset: CD45RA+ positively selected. The TCR originated in a man in his late teens or twenties in good health. The DNA of the CDR3 is TGTGCCATCAGTAACCGGGACAGGGGATCCGGGGAGCTGTTTTTT. This translates into CAISNRDRGSGELFF.